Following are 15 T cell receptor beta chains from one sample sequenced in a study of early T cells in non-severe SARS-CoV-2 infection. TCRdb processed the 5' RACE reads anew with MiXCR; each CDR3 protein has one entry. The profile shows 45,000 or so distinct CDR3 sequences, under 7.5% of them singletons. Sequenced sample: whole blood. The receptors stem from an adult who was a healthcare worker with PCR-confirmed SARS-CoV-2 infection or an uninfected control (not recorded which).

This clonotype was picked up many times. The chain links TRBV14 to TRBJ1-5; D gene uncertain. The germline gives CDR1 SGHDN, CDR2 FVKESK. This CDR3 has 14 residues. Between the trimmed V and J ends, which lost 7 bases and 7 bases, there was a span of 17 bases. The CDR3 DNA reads TGTGCCAGCACGCGGCGGAGACCAGTCCAGCCCCAGCATTTT. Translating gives CASTRRRPVQPQHF.

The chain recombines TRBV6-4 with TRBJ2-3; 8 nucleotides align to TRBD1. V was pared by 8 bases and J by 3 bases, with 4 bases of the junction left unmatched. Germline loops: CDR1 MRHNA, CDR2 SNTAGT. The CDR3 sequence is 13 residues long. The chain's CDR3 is CASGQGETDTQYF. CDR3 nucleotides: TGTGCCAGCGGACAGGGAGAGACAGATACGCAGTATTTT.

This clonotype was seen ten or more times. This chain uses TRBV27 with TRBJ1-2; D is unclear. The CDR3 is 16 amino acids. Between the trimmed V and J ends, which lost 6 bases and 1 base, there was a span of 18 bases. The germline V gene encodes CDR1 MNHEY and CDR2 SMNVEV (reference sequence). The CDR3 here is CASSGDGQSGNYGYTF. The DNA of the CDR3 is TGTGCCAGCAGCGGGGATGGGCAGAGCGGTAACTATGGCTACACCTTC.

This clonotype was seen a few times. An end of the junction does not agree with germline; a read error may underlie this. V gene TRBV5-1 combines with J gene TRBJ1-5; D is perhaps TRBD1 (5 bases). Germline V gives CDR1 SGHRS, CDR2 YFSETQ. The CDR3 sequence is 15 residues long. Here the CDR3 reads CASRLDTNSNQPQHF. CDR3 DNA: TGCGCCAGCAGATTGGACACAAATAGCAATCAGCCCCAGCATTTT. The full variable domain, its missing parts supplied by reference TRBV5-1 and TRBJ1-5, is KAGVTQTPRYLIKTRGQQVTLSCSPISGHRSVSWYQQTPGQGLQFLFEYFSETQRNKGNFPGRFSGRQFSNSRSEMNVSTLELGDSALYLCASRLDTNSNQPQHFGDGTRLSIL.

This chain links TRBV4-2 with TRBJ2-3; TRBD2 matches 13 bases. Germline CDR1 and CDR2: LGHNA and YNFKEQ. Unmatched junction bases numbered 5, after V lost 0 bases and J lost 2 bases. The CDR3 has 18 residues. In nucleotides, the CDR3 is TGTGCCAGCAGCCAAGATCTACTAGCGGGGGGGTACACAGATACGCAGTATTTT. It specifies CASSQDLLAGGYTDTQYF.

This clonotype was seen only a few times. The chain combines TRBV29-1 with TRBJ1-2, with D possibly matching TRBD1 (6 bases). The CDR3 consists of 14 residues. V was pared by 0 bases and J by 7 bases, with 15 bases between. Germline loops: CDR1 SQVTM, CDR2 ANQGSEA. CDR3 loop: CSVEDRDRLRGYTF. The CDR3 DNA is TGCAGCGTTGAAGATCGAGACAGGCTACGTGGCTACACCTTC.

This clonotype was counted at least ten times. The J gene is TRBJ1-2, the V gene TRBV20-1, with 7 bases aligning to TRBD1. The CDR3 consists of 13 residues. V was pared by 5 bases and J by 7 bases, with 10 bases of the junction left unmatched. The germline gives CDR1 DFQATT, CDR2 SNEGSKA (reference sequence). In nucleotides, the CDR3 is TGCAGTGCTCTATCCCAGGGGGGCGGTGGCTACACCTTC. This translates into CSALSQGGGGYTF.

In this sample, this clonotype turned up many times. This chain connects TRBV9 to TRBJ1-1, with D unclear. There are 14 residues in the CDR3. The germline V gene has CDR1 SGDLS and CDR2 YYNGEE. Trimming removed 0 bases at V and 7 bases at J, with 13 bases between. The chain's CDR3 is CASSVDPLSGEAFF. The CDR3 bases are TGTGCCAGCAGCGTAGATCCTCTTAGTGGTGAAGCTTTCTTT.

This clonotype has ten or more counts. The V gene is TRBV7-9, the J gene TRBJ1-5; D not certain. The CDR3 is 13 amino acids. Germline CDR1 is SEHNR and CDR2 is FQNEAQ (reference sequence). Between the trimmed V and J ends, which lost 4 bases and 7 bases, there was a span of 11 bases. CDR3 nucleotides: TGTGCCAGCAGCTCAGCTAGGGCCCAGCCCCAGCATTTT. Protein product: CASSSARAQPQHF.

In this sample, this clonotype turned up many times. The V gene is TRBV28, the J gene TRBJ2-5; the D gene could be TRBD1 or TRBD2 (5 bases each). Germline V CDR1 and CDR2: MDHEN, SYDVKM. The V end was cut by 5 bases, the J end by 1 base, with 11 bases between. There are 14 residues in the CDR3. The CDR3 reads CASSPRDLQETQYF. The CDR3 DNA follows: TGTGCCAGCAGTCCCCGGGACCTCCAAGAGACCCAGTACTTC. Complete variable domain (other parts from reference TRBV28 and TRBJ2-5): DVKVTQSSRYLVKRTGEKVFLECVQDMDHENMFWYRQDPGLGLRLIYFSYDVKMKEKGDIPEGYSVSREKKERFSLILESASTNQTSMYLCASSPRDLQETQYFGPGTRLLVL.

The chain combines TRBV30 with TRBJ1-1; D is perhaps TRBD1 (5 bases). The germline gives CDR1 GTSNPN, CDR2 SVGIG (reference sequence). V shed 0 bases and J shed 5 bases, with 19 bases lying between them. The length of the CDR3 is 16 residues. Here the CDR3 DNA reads TGTGCCTGGAGTGTACTCGGGGGTTCTGTAGGAACTGAAGCTTTCTTT. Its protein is CAWSVLGGSVGTEAFF.

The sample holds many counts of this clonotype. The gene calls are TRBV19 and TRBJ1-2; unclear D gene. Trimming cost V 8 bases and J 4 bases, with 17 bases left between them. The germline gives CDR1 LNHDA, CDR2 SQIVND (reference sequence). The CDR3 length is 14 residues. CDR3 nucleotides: TGTGCCAGTGCGTACATTGGTCTAATCTATGGCTACACCTTC. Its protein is CASAYIGLIYGYTF. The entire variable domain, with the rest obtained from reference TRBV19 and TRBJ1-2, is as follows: DGGITQSPKYLFRKEGQNVTLSCEQNLNHDAMYWYRQDPGQGLRLIYYSQIVNDFQKGDIAEGYSVSREKKESFPLTVTSAQKNPTAFYLCASAYIGLIYGYTFGSGTRLTVV.

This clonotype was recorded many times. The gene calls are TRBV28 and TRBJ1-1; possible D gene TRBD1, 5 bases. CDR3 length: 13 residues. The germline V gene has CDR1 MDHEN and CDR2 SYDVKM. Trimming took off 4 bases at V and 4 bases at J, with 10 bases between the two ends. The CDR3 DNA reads TGTGCCAGCAGTTCATATCAGGGCACTGAAGCTTTCTTT. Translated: CASSSYQGTEAFF.

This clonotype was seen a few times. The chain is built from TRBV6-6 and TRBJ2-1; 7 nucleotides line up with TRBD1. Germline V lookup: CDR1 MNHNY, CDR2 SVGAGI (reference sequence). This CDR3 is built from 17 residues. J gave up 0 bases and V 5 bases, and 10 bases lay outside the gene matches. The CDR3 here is CASSPPTGLSSYNEQFF. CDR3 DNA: TGTGCCAGCAGTCCCCCGACAGGGTTGAGCTCCTACAATGAGCAGTTCTTC.

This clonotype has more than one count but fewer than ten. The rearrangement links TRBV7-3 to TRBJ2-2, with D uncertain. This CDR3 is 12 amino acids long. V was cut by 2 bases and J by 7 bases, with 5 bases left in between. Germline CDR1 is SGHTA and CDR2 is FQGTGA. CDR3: CASSLYGGELFF. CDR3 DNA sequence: TGTGCCAGCAGCTTATATGGCGGGGAGCTGTTTTTT.